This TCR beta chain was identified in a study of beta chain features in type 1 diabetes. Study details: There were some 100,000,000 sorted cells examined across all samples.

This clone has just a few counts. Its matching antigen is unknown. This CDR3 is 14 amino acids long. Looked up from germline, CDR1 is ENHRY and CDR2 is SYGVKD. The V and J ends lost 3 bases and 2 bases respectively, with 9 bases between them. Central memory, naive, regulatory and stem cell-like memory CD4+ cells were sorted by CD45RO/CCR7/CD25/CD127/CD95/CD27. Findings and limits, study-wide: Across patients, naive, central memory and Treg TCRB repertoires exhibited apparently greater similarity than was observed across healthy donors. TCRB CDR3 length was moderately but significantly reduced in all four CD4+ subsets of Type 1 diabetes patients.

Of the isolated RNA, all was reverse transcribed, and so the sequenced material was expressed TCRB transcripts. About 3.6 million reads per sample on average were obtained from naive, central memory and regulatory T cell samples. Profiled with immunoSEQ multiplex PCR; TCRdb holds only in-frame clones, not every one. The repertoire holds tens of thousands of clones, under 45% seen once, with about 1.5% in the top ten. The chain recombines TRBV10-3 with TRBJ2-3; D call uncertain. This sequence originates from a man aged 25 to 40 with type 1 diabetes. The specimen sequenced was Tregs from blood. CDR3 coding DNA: TGTGCCATCAGTGAAGTGGGCATCACAGATACGCAGTATTTT. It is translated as CAISEVGITDTQYF.